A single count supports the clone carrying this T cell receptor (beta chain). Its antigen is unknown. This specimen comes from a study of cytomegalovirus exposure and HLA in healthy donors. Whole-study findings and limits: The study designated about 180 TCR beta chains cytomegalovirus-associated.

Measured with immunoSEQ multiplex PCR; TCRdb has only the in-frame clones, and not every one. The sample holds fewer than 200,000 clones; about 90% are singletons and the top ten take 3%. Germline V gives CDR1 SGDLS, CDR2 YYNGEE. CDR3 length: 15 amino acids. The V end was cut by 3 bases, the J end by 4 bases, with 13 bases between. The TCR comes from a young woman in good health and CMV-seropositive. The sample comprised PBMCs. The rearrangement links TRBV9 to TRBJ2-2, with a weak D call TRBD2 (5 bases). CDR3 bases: TGTGCCAGCAGCGCCCGAGGGCAGTTCACCGGGGAGCTGTTTTTT. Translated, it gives CASSARGQFTGELFF.